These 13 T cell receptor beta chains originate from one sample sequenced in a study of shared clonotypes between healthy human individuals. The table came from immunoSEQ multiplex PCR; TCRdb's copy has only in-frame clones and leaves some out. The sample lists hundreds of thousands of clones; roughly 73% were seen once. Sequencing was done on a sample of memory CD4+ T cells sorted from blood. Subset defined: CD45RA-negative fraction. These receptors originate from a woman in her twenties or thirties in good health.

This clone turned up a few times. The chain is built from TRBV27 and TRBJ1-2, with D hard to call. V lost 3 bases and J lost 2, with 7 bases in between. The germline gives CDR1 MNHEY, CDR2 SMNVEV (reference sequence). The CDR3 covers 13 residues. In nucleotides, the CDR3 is TGTGCCAGCAGTTTGGGCCGAAACTATGGCTACACCTTC. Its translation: CASSLGRNYGYTF.

The CDR3 region has the DNA TGCGCCAGCAGCCGTTCCGCGGCTAAGGCTGAAGCTTTCTTT. Protein: CASSRSAAKAEAFF. The chain combines TRBV5-1 with TRBJ1-1, with D unclear. There are 14 residues in the CDR3. CDR1 and CDR2 from the germline V gene are SGHRS and YFSETQ. V was shortened by 4 bases and J by 6 bases, with 16 bases between the two germline ends.

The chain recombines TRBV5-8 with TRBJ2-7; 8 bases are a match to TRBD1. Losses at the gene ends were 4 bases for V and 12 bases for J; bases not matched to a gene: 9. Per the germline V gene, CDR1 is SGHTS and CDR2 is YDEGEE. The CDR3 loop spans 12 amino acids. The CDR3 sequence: CASSPLDRASYF. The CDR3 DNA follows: TGTGCCAGCAGCCCCCTGGACAGGGCCTCGTACTTC.

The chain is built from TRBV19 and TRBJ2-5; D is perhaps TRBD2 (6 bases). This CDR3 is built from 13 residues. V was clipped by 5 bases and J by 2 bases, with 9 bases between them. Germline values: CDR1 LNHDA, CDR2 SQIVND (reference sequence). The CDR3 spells CASSWRGQETQYF. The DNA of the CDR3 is TGTGCCAGTAGTTGGCGGGGACAAGAGACCCAGTACTTC.

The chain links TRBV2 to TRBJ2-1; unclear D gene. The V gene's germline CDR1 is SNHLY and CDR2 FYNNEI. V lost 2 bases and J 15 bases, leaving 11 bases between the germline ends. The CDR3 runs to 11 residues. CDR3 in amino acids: CASSELGVGFF. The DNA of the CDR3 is TGTGCCAGCAGTGAACTAGGCGTAGGGTTCTTC.

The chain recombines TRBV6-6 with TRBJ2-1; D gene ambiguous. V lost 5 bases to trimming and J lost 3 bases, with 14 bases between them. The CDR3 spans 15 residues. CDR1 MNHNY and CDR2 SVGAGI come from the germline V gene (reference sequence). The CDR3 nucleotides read TGTGCCAGCAGTCGAACCCGGACGAGCTACAATGAGCAGTTCTTC. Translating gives CASSRTRTSYNEQFF.

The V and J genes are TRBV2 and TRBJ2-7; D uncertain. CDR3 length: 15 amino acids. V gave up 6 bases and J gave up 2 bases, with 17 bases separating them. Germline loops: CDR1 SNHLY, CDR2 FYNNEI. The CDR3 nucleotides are TGTGCCAGCAGAGCCACCATGGACCACACCTACGAGCAGTACTTC. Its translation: CASRATMDHTYEQYF.

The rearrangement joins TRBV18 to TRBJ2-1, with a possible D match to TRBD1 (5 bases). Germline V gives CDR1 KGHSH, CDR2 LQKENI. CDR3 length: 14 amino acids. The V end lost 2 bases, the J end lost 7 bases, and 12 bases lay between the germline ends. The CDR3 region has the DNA TGTGCCAGCTCACCAAGGGGAATGATGAATGAGCAGTTCTTC. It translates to CASSPRGMMNEQFF.

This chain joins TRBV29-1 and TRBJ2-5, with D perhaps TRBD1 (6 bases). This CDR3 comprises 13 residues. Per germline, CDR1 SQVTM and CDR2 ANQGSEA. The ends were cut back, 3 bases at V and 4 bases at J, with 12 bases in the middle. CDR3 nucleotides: TGCAGCGTTGACGTTGGCAGGGGAGAGACCCAGTACTTC. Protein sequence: CSVDVGRGETQYF.

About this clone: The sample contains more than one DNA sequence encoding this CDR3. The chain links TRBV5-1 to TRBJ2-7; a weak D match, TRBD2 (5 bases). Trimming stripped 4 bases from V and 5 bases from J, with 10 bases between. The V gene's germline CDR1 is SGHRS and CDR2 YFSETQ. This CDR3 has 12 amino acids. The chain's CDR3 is CASSLTGDEQYF. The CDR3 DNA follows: TGCGCCAGCAGCCTAACCGGGGACGAGCAGTACTTC. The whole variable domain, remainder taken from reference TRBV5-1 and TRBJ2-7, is KAGVTQTPRYLIKTRGQQVTLSCSPISGHRSVSWYQQTPGQGLQFLFEYFSETQRNKGNFPGRFSGRQFSNSRSEMNVSTLELGDSALYLCASSLTGDEQYFGPGTRLTVT.

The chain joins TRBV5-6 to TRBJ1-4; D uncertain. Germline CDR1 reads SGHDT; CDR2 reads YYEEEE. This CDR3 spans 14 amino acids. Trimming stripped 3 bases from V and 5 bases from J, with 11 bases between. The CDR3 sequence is CASSSPTENEKLFF. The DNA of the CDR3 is TGTGCCAGCAGCTCGCCAACGGAAAATGAAAAACTGTTTTTT.

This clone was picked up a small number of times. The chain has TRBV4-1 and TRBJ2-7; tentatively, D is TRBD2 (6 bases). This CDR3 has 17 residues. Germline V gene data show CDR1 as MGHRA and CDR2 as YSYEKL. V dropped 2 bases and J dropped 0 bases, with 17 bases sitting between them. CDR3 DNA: TGCGCCAGCAGCCAACTCTACGGACTAATAAGCTCCTACGAGCAGTACTTC. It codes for CASSQLYGLISSYEQYF.

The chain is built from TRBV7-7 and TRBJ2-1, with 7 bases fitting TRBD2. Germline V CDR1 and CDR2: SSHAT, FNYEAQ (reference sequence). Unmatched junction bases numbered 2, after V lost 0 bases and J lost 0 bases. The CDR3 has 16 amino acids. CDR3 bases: TGTGCCAGCAGCTTAGCTCTAGCGGACTCCTACAATGAGCAGTTCTTC. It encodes CASSLALADSYNEQFF. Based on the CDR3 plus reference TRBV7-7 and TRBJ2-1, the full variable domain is GAGVSQSPRYKVTKRGQDVTLRCDPISSHATLYWYQQALGQGPEFLTYFNYEAQPDKSGLPSDRFSAERPEGSISTLTIQRTEQRDSAMYRCASSLALADSYNEQFFGPGTRLTVL.